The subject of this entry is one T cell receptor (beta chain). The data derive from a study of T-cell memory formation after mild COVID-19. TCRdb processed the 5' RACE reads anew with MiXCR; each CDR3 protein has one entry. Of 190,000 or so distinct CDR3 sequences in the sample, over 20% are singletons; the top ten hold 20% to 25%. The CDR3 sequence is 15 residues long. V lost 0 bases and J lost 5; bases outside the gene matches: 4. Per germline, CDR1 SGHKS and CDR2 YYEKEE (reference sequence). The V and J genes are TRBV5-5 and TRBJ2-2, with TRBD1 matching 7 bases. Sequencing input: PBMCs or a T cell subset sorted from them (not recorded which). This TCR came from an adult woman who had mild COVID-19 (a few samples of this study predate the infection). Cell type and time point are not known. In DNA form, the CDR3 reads TGTGCCAGCAGCTTGGGACAGGGCGAGACCGGGGAGCTGTTTTTT. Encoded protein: CASSLGQGETGELFF.